This T cell receptor beta chain derives from a study of cytomegalovirus exposure and HLA in healthy donors. CDR3 size: 15 residues. CDR1 and CDR2 from the germline V gene are SGHRS and YFSETQ. V dropped 5 bases and J dropped 4 bases, with 16 bases sitting between them. The study ran its PCR with 60 Vbeta and 13 Jbeta primers. The assay was immunoSEQ multiplex PCR, and TCRdb's table has in-frame clones only and misses some. The sample lists about 89,000 clones, around 77% occurring once. Whole-study results and caveats: Most subjects' HLA-A and HLA-B alleles were reportedly predicted from TCR beta sequences. In a later analysis, TCR beta V- and J-gene trimming showed a link to a missense DCLRE1C variant. Investigators reported some 150 TCR beta chains as tied to cytomegalovirus.

Unrecorded immune exposure was likely among donors, who were nominally healthy when sampled. In the case of this clone: The target antigen is unknown.

The clonotype was recovered from a man aged 25-45 years in good health and CMV-seronegative. The rearrangement joins TRBV5-1 to TRBJ2-1; D is possibly TRBD1 (5 bases). The source material was PBMCs. CDR3 nucleotides: TGCGCCAGCAGGCCCCAGGGTTTTGAGTACAATGAGCAGTTCTTC. Amino acid sequence: CASRPQGFEYNEQFF.